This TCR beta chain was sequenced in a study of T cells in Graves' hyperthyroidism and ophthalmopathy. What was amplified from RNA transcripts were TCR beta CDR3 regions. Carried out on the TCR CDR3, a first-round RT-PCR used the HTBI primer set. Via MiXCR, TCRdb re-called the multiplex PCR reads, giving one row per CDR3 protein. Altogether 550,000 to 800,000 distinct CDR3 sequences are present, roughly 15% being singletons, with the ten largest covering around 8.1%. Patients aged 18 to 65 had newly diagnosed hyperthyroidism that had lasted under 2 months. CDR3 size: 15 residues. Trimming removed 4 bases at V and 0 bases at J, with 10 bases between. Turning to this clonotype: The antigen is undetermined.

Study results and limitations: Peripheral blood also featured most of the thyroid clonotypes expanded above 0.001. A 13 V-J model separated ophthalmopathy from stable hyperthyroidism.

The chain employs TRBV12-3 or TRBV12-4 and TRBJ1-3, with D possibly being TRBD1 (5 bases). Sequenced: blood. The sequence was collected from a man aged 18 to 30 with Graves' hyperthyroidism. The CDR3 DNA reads TGTGCCAGCAGTTCGGACATTTCCTCTGGAAACACCATATATTTT. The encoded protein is CASSSDISSGNTIYF.